A selection of T cell receptor beta chains follows, all from one sample in a study of blood T cell repertoires in COVID-19. Produced via immunoSEQ multiplex PCR; TCRdb's table is partial and in-frame only. The table shows 200,000 to 250,000 clones, with approximately 87% occurring only once. The specimen sequenced was PBMCs or T cells enriched from blood (not recorded which). The receptors come from a woman in her 50s in a cohort exposed to, infected with or recovered from COVID-19 (not recorded which). Each CDR3 is given with its conserved first and last residue. Fields, in order: J gene, V gene, CDR3 protein.

>TRBJ1-1|TRBV25-1
CATTTSQITEAFF
>TRBJ1-1|TRBV5-8
CASSLGTGYGNTEAFF
>TRBJ2-3|TRBV19
CASSRATSGGAPDTQYF
>TRBJ2-2|TRBV19
CATSRTGTGELFF
>TRBJ1-4|TRBV5-1
CASSFNGANEKLFF
>TRBJ1-1|TRBV6-2/TRBV6-3
CASSHPGGTEAFF
>TRBJ1-5|TRBV6-2/TRBV6-3
CASSYSILADSNQPQHF
>TRBJ2-7|TRBV7-9
CASSKGGLLNYEQYF
>TRBJ2-4|TRBV30
CAWTPGQAKNIQYF
>TRBJ1-2|TRBV19
CASSLAPGQGSNGYTF
>TRBJ2-1|TRBV11-2
CASSKLLDEQFF
>TRBJ1-6|TRBV2
CASSHVNSPLHF
>TRBJ2-3|TRBV7-2
CASRQAASDTQYF
>TRBJ1-2|TRBV10-1
CASSESEGGTVYAGGYTF
>TRBJ2-7|TRBV4-3
CASSQEAIGQGNYEQYF
>TRBJ2-7|TRBV10-3
CAIAYSGTGPYEQYF
>TRBJ2-3|TRBV27
CASRTRDYRLQTTSTDTQYF
>TRBJ1-4|TRBV4-3
CASSQEGPGTDNEKLFF
>TRBJ2-7|TRBV6-4
CASSDSFPRDEQYF
>TRBJ1-5|TRBV27
CASSLERGSNQPQHF
>TRBJ1-5|TRBV15
CATSRDLSPSLKESNQPQHF
>TRBJ1-2|TRBV4-2
CASSQDKEAGGYGYTF
>TRBJ2-3|TRBV4-1
CASSRPDSPTDTQYF
>TRBJ2-1|TRBV9
CASSVEPGEKIEQFF
>TRBJ1-2|TRBV27
CASSFRAGQGGYTF
>TRBJ2-5|TRBV7-9
CASSATSPGTQYF
>TRBJ2-5|TRBV18
CASSQGTGTGETQYF
>TRBJ2-1|TRBV11-1
CASTWAGYDEQFF
>TRBJ2-3|TRBV2
CASSVSRDTQYF
>TRBJ2-3|TRBV2
CASRTNRGSTDTQYF
>TRBJ2-2|TRBV2
CASSVDTNTGELFF
>TRBJ2-7|TRBV18
CASSPGDRGFGLYEQYF
>TRBJ1-1|TRBV10-3
CAISGRDRIMNTEAFF
>TRBJ1-2|TRBV28
CASSGNEVYGYTF
>TRBJ2-1|TRBV5-6
CASSFLTGSSYNEQFF
>TRBJ1-2|TRBV5-1
CASSLRTGDGYTF
>TRBJ1-1|TRBV3-1/TRBV3-2
CASSQVATGDTEAFF
>TRBJ1-3|TRBV18
CASSPDLTGTKKRSGNTIYF
>TRBJ1-1|TRBV24-1
CAFGTARPF
>TRBJ2-5|TRBV5-1
CASYTGTTRETQYF
>TRBJ2-7|TRBV9
CASSVAVASGGLYF
>TRBJ1-6|TRBV3-1/TRBV3-2
CASSQGDRYHSPLHF
>TRBJ1-2|TRBV7-2
CASSTYQGNHGYTF
>TRBJ1-6|TRBV5-4
CASSLWGGDSPLHF
>TRBJ1-6|TRBV4-3
CASSRGQGVDSPLHF
>TRBJ1-2|TRBV27
CASGERSPLYGYTF
>TRBJ1-3|TRBV10-3
CAISEFGSSGNTIYF
>TRBJ1-3|TRBV12-3/TRBV12-4
CASGRSEGTTIYF
>TRBJ2-7|TRBV11-3
CASSQHRGSYEQYF
>TRBJ2-3|TRBV6-1
CASSERTGTDTQYF
>TRBJ2-7|TRBV5-5
CASSLGDSSYEQYF
>TRBJ2-3|TRBV5-1
CASSFGLAGGPSTDTQYF
>TRBJ2-3|TRBV9
CASSVGGKLGAHTQYF